Listed here are 15 T cell receptor beta chains from one sample, sequenced in a study of post-analysis software for immune sequencing data. Their recognized antigens are unknown. Every TCR beta cDNA library bore unique molecular identifiers. MiXCR was run by TCRdb on the PCR reads, yielding one entry per CDR3 protein. The table shows 500,000 to 600,000 distinct CDR3 sequences, with 40% to 50% occurring only once. Study-wide results and caveats: Controls showed lower frequencies than patients for five TRBV segments, and TRBV5-6, TRBV5-1 and TRBV20-1 were among these.

The source material was blood. The origin of the receptors is a girl aged 5 to 17 with multiple sclerosis.

This chain uses TRBV12-3 or TRBV12-4 with TRBJ2-1; no firm D call. Trimming cost V 3 bases and J 13 bases, with 16 bases left between them. The length of the CDR3 is 13 residues. Written as DNA, the CDR3 is TGTGCCAGCAGTTTTCTCAGGTCTGGCGAACAGTTCTTC. Translated: CASSFLRSGEQFF.

This clonotype was observed once. V gene TRBV10-1 combines with J gene TRBJ2-5; 7 nucleotides align to TRBD1. This CDR3 has 17 amino acids. Per the germline V gene, CDR1 is WNHNN and CDR2 is SYGVQD (reference sequence). Trimming took 0 bases from V and 0 from J; bases not matched to a gene: 7. CDR3 protein: CASSESIGQVDQETQYF. The DNA of the CDR3 is TGCGCCAGCAGTGAGTCGATCGGACAGGTGGACCAAGAGACCCAGTACTTC.

The chain recombines TRBV14 with TRBJ2-1, with 9 bases aligning to TRBD2. This CDR3 comprises 16 residues. Germline CDR1 and CDR2: SGHDN and FVKESK. The V and J ends lost 1 base and 8 bases, in that order; junction bases with no gene match: 9. The CDR3 protein is CASSQGSSGGIDEQFF. The CDR3 nucleotides are TGTGCCAGCAGCCAAGGTTCAAGCGGGGGGATCGATGAGCAGTTCTTC.

This chain links TRBV5-1 with TRBJ2-3, with 7 bases fitting TRBD1. The CDR3 has 14 residues. V gave up 3 bases and J gave up 6 bases; unmatched junction bases: 7. CDR1 is SGHRS, CDR2 YFSETQ, per germline. The CDR3 DNA sequence: TGCGCCAGCAGCTGGGCAACAGGGGCTGATACGCAGTATTTT. Amino acids: CASSWATGADTQYF.

The genes are TRBV9 and TRBJ2-3; D possibly corresponds to TRBD2 (6 bases). CDR3 size: 15 residues. The germline V and J ends were trimmed by 3 bases and 4 bases, with 15 bases remaining between them. Germline-derived CDR1 and CDR2 are SGDLS and YYNGEE. In DNA, the CDR3 is TGTGCCAGCAGCGGCCTACTTAGCGGTCCAGATACGCAGTATTTT. Protein product: CASSGLLSGPDTQYF.

The V gene is TRBV7-9, the J gene TRBJ1-2; tentative D call: TRBD1 (5 bases). This CDR3 has 12 amino acids. Trimming stripped 6 bases from V and 8 bases from J, with 13 bases between. Per the germline V gene, CDR1 is SEHNR and CDR2 is FQNEAQ (reference sequence). The CDR3 nucleotides are TGTGCCAGCAGTGACGGGGAGGGGGGCTACACCTTC. Protein sequence: CASSDGEGGYTF.

This clonotype has a handful of counts. The CDR3 region has the DNA TGTGCCAGCAGCCTGCTGGACAGGGGGGTCTATGGCTACACCTTC. Protein product: CASSLLDRGVYGYTF. The chain carries TRBV7-2 and TRBJ1-2; the match to TRBD1 covers 10 bases. The CDR3 is 15 amino acids. The J segment lost 4 bases and the V segment lost 5 bases, leaving 7 bases of the junction unmatched. Germline values: CDR1 SGHTA, CDR2 FQGNSA.

This sequence joins TRBV20-1 and TRBJ2-3, with D possibly being TRBD2 (6 bases). V was clipped by 6 bases and J by 2 bases, with 9 bases between them. CDR3 length: 12 residues. Germline CDR1 reads DFQATT; CDR2 reads SNEGSKA (reference sequence). The CDR3 here is CSARTTTDTQYF. The DNA for the CDR3 is TGCAGTGCCCGGACTACCACAGATACGCAGTATTTT.

A few counts support this clonotype. This chain joins TRBV4-2 and TRBJ2-5; 11 bases map to TRBD2. The junction had 3 bases not matched to a gene; V was cut back by 1 base and J by 5 bases. CDR3 length: 15 residues. Germline assignment: CDR1 LGHNA and CDR2 YNFKEQ. The DNA for the CDR3 is TGTGCCAGCAGCCAAGGACTAGCGGGGCGGGAGACCCAGTACTTC. Translating gives CASSQGLAGRETQYF.

J is TRBJ1-4 and V is TRBV6-6; tentative D call: TRBD1 (5 bases). The CDR3 spans 15 residues. CDR1 and CDR2 from the germline V gene are MNHNY and SVGAGI (reference sequence). V lost 2 bases, J lost 7 bases, and 14 bases lay in between. CDR3 amino acids: CASSYLGGVREKLFF. Written as DNA, the CDR3 is TGTGCCAGCAGTTACCTGGGGGGGGTCCGTGAAAAACTGTTTTTT.

The chain joins TRBV19 to TRBJ1-2; D call uncertain. This CDR3 contains 13 residues. Germline assignment: CDR1 LNHDA and CDR2 SQIVND (reference sequence). Trimming removed 9 bases at V and 7 bases at J, with 18 bases between. The CDR3 DNA reads TGTGCCAGCTCAACCCTCCCTCAGGCTGGCTACACCTTC. Translated: CASSTLPQAGYTF.

The V call is TRBV20-1, the J call TRBJ2-1; D unresolved. Trimming left V 0 bases short and J 7 bases short, with 13 bases between. The V gene's germline CDR1 is DFQATT and CDR2 SNEGSKA (reference sequence). This CDR3 is 14 amino acids long. CDR3 protein: CSARDPANRNEQFF. CDR3 nucleotides: TGCAGTGCTAGAGATCCCGCCAACCGTAATGAGCAGTTCTTC.

The rearrangement uses TRBV5-1 and TRBJ2-3; D is possibly TRBD2 (5 bases). CDR3 length: 12 amino acids. Germline V CDR1 and CDR2: SGHRS, YFSETQ. Trimming took off 5 bases at V and 3 bases at J, with 7 bases between the two ends. The CDR3 DNA reads as TGCGCCAGCAGGACTACTACAGATACGCAGTATTTT. Protein: CASRTTTDTQYF.

In its sample, this clonotype was seen a few times. J is TRBJ2-3 and V is TRBV7-2, with TRBD2 as a possible D gene (6 bases). The CDR3 loop spans 14 amino acids. Between the trimmed V and J ends, which lost 4 bases and 5 bases, there was a span of 13 bases. Germline CDR1 and CDR2: SGHTA and FQGNSA. The CDR3 protein is CASSWVGSGDTQYF. In DNA, the CDR3 is TGTGCCAGCAGCTGGGTTGGTAGCGGAGATACGCAGTATTTT.

This clonotype was seen a handful of times. This rearrangement joins TRBV25-1 to TRBJ2-7, with D maybe TRBD2 (5 bases). With the DNA end fitting TRBJ2-5 better, the J assignment may be wrong. The germline gives CDR1 MGHDK, CDR2 SYGVNS. This CDR3 is 15 amino acids long. The CDR3 reads CASSDEGEGKETQYF. CDR3 nucleotide sequence: TGTGCCAGCAGTGATGAGGGCGAGGGTAAAGAGACCCAGTACTTC.